This TCR beta chain comes out of a study of regulatory T cells in long-lasting Graves disease. Study context: Persistent Graves' disease required over 5 years of antithyroid drugs and positive TSH receptor antibodies.

Documented time point: persistent/refractory GD, antithyroid drugs over 5 years with positive TRAb. RNA extracted from PBMCs served as the sequencing template. Roughly 10 milliliters of peripheral blood were drawn into EDTA tubes. This clonotype was seen at least ten times. What it binds is unknown. CDR3 length equals 17 residues. Trimming pared 0 bases from V and 1 base from J, leaving 16 bases between. Per germline, CDR1 SGHDT and CDR2 YYEEEE. Libraries of TCR beta came from iRepertoire HTBI primers plus Arm-PCR of CDR3 regions. Per the study methods: Sequenced samples collectively carried 62 TRBV and 14 TRBJ segments. TCRdb reprocessed the multiplex PCR reads via MiXCR and lists one record per CDR3 protein. None of the V and J calls come from the authors' own analysis; TCRdb made them. The repertoire holds 420,000 or so distinct CDR3 sequences, with around 22% as singletons. Study-wide results and caveats: Persistent patients shared more public clonotypes (roughly 3,000) than newly diagnosed patients (around 1,000).

The clonotype comes from a female donor with Graves disease. The rearrangement links TRBV5-6 to TRBJ1-2, with D perhaps TRBD1 (6 bases). Sequenced here: peripheral blood mononuclear cells (PBMCs), sampled when the disease was refractory, from a patient treated with antithyroid drugs. CDR3 nucleotides: TGTGCCAGCAGCTTGGCGTGGACAGCACACTTTAACTATGGCTACACCTTC. This gives the protein CASSLAWTAHFNYGYTF.